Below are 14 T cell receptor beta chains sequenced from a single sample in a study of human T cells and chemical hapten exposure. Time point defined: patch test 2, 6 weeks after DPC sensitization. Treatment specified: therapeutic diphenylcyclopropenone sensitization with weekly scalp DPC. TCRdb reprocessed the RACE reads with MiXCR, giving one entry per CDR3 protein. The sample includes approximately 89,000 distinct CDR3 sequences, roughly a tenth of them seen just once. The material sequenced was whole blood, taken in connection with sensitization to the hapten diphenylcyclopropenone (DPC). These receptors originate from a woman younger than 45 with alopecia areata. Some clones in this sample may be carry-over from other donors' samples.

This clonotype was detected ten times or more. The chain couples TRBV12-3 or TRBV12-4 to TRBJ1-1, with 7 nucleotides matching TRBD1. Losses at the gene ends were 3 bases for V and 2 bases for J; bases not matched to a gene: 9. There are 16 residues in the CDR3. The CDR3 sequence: CASSLGTRGTNTEAFF. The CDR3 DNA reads TGTGCCAGCAGTTTGGGGACCAGGGGGACCAACACTGAAGCTTTCTTT.

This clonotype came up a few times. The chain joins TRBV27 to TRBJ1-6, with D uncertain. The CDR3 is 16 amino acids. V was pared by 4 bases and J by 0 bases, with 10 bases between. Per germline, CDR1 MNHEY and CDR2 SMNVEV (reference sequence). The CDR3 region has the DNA TGTGCCAGCAGTTATCGGGTTAGCTCCTATAATTCACCCCTCCACTTT. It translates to CASSYRVSSYNSPLHF.

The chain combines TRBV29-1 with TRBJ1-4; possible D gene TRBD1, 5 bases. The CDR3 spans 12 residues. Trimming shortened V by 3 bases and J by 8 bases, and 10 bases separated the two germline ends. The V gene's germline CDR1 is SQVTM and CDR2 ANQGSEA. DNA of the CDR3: TGCAGCGTTGAGGGGGTTGGAGAAAAACTGTTTTTT. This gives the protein CSVEGVGEKLFF.

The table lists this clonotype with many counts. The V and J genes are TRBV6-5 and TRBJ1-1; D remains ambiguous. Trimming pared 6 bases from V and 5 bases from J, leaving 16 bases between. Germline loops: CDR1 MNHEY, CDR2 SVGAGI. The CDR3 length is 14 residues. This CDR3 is CASSTVALGTEAFF. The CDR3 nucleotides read TGTGCCAGCAGCACGGTGGCTTTGGGAACTGAAGCTTTCTTT.

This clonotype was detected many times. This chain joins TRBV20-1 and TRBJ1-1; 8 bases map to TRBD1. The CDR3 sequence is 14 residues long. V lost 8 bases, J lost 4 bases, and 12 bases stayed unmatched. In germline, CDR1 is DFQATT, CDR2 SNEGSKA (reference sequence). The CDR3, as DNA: TGCAGTCCTCAAACGGGACAGGAGGGCACTGAAGCTTTCTTT. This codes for CSPQTGQEGTEAFF.

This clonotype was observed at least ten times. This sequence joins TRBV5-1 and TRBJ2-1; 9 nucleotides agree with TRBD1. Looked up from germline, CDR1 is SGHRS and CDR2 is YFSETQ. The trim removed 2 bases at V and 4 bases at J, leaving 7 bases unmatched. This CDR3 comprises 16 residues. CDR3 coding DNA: TGCGCCAGCAGCTTACCCACAGGGGGCGCATACAATGAGCAGTTCTTC. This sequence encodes CASSLPTGGAYNEQFF.

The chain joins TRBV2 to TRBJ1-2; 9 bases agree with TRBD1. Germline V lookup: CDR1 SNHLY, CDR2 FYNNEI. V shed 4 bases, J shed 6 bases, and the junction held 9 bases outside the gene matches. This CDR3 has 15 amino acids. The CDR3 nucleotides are TGTGCCAGCAGTGGGCCAGTTGGGACAGGGAATGGCTACACCTTC. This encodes CASSGPVGTGNGYTF.

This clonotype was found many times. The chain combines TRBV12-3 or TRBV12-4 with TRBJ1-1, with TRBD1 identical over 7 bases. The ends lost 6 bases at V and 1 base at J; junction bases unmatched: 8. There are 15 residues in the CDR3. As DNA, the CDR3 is TGTGCCAGCAGCCAGGGGGGAGTCGCGAACACTGAAGCTTTCTTT. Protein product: CASSQGGVANTEAFF.

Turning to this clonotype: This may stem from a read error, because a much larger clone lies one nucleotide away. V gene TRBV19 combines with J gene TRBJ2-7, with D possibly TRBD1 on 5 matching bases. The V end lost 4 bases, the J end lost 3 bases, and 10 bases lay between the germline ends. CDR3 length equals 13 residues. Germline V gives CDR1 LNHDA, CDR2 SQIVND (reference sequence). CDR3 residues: CASSRYQGYEQYF. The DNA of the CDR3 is TGTGCCAGTAGTAGGTACCAGGGCTACGAGCAGTACTTC.

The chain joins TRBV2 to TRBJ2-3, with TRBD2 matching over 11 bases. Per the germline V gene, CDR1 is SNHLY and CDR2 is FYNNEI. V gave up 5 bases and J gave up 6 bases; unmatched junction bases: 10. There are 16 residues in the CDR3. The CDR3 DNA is TGTGCCAGCAGTCTACTATTAGCGGGGGGGCAGGATACGCAGTATTTT. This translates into CASSLLLAGGQDTQYF.

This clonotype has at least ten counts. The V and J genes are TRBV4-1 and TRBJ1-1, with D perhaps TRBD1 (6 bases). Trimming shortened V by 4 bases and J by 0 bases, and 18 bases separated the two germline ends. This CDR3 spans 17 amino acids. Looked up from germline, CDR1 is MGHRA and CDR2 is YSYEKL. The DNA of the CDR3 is TGCGCCAGCAGCCCACGGGCGGACAGAGACTTGAACACTGAAGCTTTCTTT. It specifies CASSPRADRDLNTEAFF.

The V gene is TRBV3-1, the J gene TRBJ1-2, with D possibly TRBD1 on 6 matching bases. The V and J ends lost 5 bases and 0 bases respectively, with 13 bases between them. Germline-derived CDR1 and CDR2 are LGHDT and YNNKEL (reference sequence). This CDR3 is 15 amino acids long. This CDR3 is CASSIQGETNYGYTF. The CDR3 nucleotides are TGTGCCAGCAGCATACAGGGAGAAACTAACTATGGCTACACCTTC.

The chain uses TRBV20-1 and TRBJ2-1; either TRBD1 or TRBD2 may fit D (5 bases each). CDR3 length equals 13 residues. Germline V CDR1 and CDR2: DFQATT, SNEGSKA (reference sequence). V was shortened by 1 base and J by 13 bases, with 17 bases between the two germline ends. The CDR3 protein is CSARVELPGPQFF. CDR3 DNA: TGCAGTGCTAGAGTGGAACTACCGGGGCCCCAGTTCTTC.

The CDR3 spells CASSRNFGSYNSPLHF. CDR3 in DNA: TGTGCCAGCAGCCGGAACTTTGGGTCCTATAATTCACCCCTCCACTTT. The chain recombines TRBV3-1 with TRBJ1-6; no firm D call. CDR3 length: 16 residues. CDR1 is LGHDT and CDR2 is YNNKEL in the germline V gene (reference sequence). Trimming pared 4 bases from V and 1 base from J, leaving 11 bases between.